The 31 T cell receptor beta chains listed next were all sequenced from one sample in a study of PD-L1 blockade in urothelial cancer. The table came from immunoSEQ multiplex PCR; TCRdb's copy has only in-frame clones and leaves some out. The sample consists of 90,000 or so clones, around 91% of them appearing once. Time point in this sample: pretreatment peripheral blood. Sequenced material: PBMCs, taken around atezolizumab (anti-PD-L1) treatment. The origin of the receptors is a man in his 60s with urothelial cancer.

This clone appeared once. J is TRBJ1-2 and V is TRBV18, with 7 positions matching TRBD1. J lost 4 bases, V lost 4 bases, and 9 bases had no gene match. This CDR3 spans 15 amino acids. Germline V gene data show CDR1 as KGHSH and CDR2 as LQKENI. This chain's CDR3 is CASSLGPGQAYGYTF. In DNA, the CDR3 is TGTGCCAGCTCACTAGGACCCGGACAGGCCTATGGCTACACCTTC. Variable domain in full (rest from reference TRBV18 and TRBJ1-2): NAGVMQNPRHLVRRRGQEARLRCSPMKGHSHVYWYRQLPEEGLKFMVYLQKENIIDESGMPKERFSAEFPKEGPSILRIQQVVRGDSAAYFCASSLGPGQAYGYTFGSGTRLTVV.

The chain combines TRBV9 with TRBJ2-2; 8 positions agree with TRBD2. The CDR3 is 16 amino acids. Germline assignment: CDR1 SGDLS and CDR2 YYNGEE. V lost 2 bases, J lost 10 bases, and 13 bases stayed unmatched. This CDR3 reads CASSVGSGITGSELFF. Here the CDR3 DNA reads TGTGCCAGCAGCGTTGGTAGCGGGATTACCGGGTCGGAGCTGTTTTTT.

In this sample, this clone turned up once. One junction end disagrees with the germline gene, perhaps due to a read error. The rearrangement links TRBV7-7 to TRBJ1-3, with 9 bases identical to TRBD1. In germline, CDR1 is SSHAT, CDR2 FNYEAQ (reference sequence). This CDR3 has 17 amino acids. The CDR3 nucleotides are TGTGCTAGCAGTACCGGGACAGGGTTATACTCTGGAAACACCATATATTTT. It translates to CASSTGTGLYSGNTIYF.

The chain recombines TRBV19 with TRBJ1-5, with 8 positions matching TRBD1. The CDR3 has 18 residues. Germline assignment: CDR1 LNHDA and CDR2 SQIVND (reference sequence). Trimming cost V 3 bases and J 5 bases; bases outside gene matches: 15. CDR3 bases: TGTGCCAGTAGTATGGGGGCCGGACAGGGAGGGGGCTATCAGCCCCAGCATTTT. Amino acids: CASSMGAGQGGGYQPQHF.

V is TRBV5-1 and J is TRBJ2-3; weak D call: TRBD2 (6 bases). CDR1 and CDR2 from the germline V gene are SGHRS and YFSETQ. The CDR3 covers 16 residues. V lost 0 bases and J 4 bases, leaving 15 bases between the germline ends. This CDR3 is CASSLADGTLPDTQYF. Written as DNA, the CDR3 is TGCGCCAGCAGCTTGGCCGACGGGACTCTCCCAGATACGCAGTATTTT. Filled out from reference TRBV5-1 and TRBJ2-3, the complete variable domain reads KAGVTQTPRYLIKTRGQQVTLSCSPISGHRSVSWYQQTPGQGLQFLFEYFSETQRNKGNFPGRFSGRQFSNSRSEMNVSTLELGDSALYLCASSLADGTLPDTQYFGPGTRLTVL.

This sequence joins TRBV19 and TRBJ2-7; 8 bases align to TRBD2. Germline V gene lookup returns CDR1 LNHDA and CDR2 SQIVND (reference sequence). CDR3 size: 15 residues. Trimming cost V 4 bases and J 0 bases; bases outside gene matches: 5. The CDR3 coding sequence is TGTGCCAGTAGTAAACGACTAGCGTACTCCTACGAGCAGTACTTC. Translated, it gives CASSKRLAYSYEQYF. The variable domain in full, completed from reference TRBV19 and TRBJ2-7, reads DGGITQSPKYLFRKEGQNVTLSCEQNLNHDAMYWYRQDPGQGLRLIYYSQIVNDFQKGDIAEGYSVSREKKESFPLTVTSAQKNPTAFYLCASSKRLAYSYEQYFGPGTRLTVT.

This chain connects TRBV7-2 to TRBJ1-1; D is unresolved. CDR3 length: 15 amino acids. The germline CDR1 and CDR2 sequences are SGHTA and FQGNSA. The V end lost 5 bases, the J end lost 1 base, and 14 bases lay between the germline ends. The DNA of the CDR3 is TGTGCCAGCAGCGCTTTAGCACGGCGGAACACTGAAGCTTTCTTT. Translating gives CASSALARRNTEAFF.

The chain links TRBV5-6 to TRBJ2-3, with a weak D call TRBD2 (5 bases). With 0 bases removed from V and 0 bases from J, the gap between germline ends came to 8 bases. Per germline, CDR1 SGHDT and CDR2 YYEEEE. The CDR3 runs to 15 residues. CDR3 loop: CASSLAWESTDTQYF. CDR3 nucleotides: TGTGCCAGCAGCTTGGCCTGGGAGAGCACAGATACGCAGTATTTT.

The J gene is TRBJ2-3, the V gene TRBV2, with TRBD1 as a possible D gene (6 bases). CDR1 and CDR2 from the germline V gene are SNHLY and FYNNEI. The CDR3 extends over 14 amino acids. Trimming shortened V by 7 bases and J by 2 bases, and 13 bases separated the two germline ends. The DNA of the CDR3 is TGTGCCAGCACCCTGGACAGAAACACAGATACGCAGTATTTT. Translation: CASTLDRNTDTQYF.

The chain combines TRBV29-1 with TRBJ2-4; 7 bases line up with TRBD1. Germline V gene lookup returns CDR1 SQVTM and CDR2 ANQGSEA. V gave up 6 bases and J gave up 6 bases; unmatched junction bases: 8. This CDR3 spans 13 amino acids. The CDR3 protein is CSVDRDSRNIQYF. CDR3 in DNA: TGCAGCGTCGACCGGGACAGCCGAAACATTCAGTACTTC. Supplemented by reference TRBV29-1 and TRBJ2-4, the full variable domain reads SAVISQKPSRDICQRGTSLTIQCQVDSQVTMMFWYRQQPGQSLTLIATANQGSEATYESGFVIDKFPISRPNLTFSTLTVSNMSPEDSSIYLCSVDRDSRNIQYFGAGTRLSVL.

The CDR3 is CASSLTRESNEQYF. The CDR3 bases are TGTGCCAGCAGTTTAACGCGGGAGAGCAACGAGCAGTACTTC. The rearrangement uses TRBV27 and TRBJ2-7; 7 bases align to TRBD2. Trimming cost V 2 bases and J 5 bases; bases outside gene matches: 6. Germline-derived CDR1 and CDR2 are MNHEY and SMNVEV (reference sequence). The CDR3 runs to 14 residues.

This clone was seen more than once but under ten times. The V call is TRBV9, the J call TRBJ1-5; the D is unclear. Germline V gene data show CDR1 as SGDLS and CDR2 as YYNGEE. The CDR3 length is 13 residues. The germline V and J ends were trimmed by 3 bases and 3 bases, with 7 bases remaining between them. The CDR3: CASSAGLNQPQHF. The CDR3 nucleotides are TGTGCCAGCAGCGCTGGCCTCAATCAGCCCCAGCATTTT.

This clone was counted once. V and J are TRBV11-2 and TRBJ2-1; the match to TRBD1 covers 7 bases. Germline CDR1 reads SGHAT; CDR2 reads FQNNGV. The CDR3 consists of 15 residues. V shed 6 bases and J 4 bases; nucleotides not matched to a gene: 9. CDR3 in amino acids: CASRSPGGVYNEQFF. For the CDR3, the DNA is TGTGCCAGCAGATCCCCAGGGGGTGTATACAATGAGCAGTTCTTC.

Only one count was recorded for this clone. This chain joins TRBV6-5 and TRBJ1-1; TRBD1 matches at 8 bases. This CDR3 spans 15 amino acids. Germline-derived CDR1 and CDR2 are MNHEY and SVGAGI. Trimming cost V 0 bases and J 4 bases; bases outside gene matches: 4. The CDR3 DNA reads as TGTGCCAGCAGTTACTCTGGGACAGGTGCCACTGAAGCTTTCTTT. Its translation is CASSYSGTGATEAFF.

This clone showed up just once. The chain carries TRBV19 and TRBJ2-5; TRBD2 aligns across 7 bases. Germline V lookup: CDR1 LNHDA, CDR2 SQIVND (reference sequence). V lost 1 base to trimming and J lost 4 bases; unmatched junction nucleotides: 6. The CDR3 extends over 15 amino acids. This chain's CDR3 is CASSIAAGTGETQYF. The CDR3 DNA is TGTGCCAGTAGTATAGCAGCGGGGACTGGAGAGACCCAGTACTTC. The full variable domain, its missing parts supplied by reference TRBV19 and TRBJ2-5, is DGGITQSPKYLFRKEGQNVTLSCEQNLNHDAMYWYRQDPGQGLRLIYYSQIVNDFQKGDIAEGYSVSREKKESFPLTVTSAQKNPTAFYLCASSIAAGTGETQYFGPGTRLLVL.

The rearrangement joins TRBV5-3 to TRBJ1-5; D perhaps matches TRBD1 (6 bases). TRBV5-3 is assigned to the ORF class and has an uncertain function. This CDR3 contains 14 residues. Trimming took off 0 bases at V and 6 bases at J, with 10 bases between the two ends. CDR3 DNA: TGTGCCAGAAGCTTGGCACAGGGATGTCAGCCCCAGCATTTT. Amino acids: CARSLAQGCQPQHF.

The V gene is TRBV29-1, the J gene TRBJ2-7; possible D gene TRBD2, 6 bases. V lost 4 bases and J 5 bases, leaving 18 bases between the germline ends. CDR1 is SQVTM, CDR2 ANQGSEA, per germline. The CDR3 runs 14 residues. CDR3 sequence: CSVGIPGRLNEQYF. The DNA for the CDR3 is TGCAGCGTTGGTATTCCAGGGAGGTTAAACGAGCAGTACTTC.

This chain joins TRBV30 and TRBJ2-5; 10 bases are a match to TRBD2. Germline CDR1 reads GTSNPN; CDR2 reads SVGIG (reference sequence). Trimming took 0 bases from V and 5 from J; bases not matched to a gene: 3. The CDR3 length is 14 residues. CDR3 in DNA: TGTGCCTGGAGTGTAAAAGCGGGAGGGGAGACCCAGTACTTC. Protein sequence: CAWSVKAGGETQYF.

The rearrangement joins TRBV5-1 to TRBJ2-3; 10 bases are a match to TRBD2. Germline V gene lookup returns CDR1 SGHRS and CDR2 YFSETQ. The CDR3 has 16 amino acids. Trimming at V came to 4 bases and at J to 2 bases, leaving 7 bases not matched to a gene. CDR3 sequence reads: CASSLLAGRHTDTQYF. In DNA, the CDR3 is TGCGCCAGCAGCCTACTAGCGGGGCGGCACACAGATACGCAGTATTTT.

The CDR3 coding sequence is TGTGCCAGCAGCGCGAGACAGGGATCCTACAATGAGCAGTTCTTC. Encoded protein: CASSARQGSYNEQFF. The gene calls are TRBV11-3 and TRBJ2-1; 7 nucleotides align to TRBD1. J lost 1 base, V lost 5 bases, and 5 bases had no gene match. Germline loops: CDR1 SGHNT, CDR2 YENEEA. The CDR3 runs to 15 residues. Full variable domain (missing parts from reference TRBV11-3 and TRBJ2-1): EAGVVQSPRYKIIEKKQPVAFWCNPISGHNTLYWYLQNLGQGPELLIRYENEEAVDDSQLPKDRFSAERLKGVDSTLKIQPAELGDSAVYLCASSARQGSYNEQFFGPGTRLTVL.

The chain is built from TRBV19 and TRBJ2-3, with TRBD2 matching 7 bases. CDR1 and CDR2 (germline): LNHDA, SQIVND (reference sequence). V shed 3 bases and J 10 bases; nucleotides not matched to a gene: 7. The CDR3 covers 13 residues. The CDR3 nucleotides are TGTGCCAGTAGTATGGGGGGGTCGGGGGCGCAGTATTTT. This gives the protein CASSMGGSGAQYF.

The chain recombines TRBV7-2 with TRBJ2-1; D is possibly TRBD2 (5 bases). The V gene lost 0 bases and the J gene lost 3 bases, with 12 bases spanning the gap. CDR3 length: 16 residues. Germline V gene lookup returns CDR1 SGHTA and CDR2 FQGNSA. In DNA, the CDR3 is TGTGCCAGCAGCTTAGCGTGGACTTCCAGCTACAATGAGCAGTTCTTC. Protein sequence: CASSLAWTSSYNEQFF.

The CDR3 bases are TGTGCCAGCAGCCAAGATCTCGGGGTGAACAGCAACATTCAGTACTTC. This translates into CASSQDLGVNSNIQYF. The rearrangement uses TRBV4-2 and TRBJ2-4, with D possibly being TRBD2 (5 bases). Germline CDR1 reads LGHNA; CDR2 reads YNFKEQ. With 0 bases removed from V and 7 bases from J, the gap between germline ends came to 16 bases. This CDR3 is built from 16 residues.

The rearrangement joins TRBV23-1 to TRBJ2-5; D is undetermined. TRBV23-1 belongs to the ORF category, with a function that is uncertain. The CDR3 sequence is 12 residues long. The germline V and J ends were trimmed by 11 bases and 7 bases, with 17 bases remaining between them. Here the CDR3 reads CAAMAAVRTQYF. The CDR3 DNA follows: TGCGCCGCCATGGCCGCGGTCAGGACCCAGTACTTC.

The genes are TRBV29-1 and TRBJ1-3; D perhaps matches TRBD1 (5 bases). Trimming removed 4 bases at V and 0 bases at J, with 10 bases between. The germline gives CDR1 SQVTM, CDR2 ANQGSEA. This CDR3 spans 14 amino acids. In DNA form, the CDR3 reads TGCAGCGTTGGGGGACTGGGCTCTGGAAACACCATATATTTT. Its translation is CSVGGLGSGNTIYF.

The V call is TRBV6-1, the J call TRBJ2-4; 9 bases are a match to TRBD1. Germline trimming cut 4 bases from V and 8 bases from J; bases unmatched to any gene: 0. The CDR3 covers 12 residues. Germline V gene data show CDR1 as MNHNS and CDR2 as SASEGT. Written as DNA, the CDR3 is TGTGCCAGCAGTGGGACAGGGGACATTCAGTACTTC. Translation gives CASSGTGDIQYF.

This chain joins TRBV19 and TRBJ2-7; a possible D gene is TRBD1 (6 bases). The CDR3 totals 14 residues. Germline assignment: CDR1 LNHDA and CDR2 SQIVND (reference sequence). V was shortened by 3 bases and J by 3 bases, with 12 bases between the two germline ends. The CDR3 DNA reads TGTGCCAGTAGTATCACAGGGACAAACTACGAGCAGTACTTC. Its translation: CASSITGTNYEQYF.

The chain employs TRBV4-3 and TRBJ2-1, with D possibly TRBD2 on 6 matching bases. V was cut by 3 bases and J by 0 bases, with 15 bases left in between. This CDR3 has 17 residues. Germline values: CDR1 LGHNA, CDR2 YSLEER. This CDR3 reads CASSQGGTESSYNEQFF. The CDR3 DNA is TGCGCCAGCAGCCAGGGCGGGACGGAGAGCTCCTACAATGAGCAGTTCTTC.

DNA for the CDR3: TGTGCCAGTAGACCCGGGACACCCGATCAGACCCAGTACTTC. It translates to CASRPGTPDQTQYF. V and J are TRBV19 and TRBJ2-5; a possible D gene is TRBD1 (6 bases). Trimming took 6 bases from V and 6 from J, leaving 17 bases between them. The CDR3 sequence is 14 residues long. Germline assignment: CDR1 LNHDA and CDR2 SQIVND (reference sequence). The full variable domain, in which reference TRBV19 and TRBJ2-5 provide the parts outside the CDR3, is DGGITQSPKYLFRKEGQNVTLSCEQNLNHDAMYWYRQDPGQGLRLIYYSQIVNDFQKGDIAEGYSVSREKKESFPLTVTSAQKNPTAFYLCASRPGTPDQTQYFGPGTRLLVL.

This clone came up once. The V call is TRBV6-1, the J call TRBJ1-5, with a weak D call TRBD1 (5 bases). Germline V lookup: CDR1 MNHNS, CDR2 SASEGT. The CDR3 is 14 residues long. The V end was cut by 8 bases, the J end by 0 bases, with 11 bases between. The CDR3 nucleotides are TGTGCCAGCTCAATGGACAATAGCAATCAGCCCCAGCATTTT. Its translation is CASSMDNSNQPQHF.

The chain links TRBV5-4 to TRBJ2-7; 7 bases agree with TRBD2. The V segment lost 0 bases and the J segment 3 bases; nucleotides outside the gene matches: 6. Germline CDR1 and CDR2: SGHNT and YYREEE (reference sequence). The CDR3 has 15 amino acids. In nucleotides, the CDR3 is TGTGCCAGCAGCTTGGGGCTAGCGGAGTTCTACGAGCAGTACTTC. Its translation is CASSLGLAEFYEQYF. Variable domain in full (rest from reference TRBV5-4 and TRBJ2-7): ETGVTQSPTHLIKTRGQQVTLRCSSQSGHNTVSWYQQALGQGPQFIFQYYREEENGRGNFPPRFSGLQFPNYSSELNVNALELDDSALYLCASSLGLAEFYEQYFGPGTRLTVT.